This T cell receptor beta chain stems from a study of T cell responses to AZD1222 COVID-19 vaccine. Germline CDR1 is PRHDT and CDR2 is FYEKMQ (reference sequence). Trimming removed 7 bases from V and 0 bases from J, with 10 bases in between. This CDR3 region has 14 residues. Some clones are missing from TCRdb's copy, which holds only in-frame ones; the method was immunoSEQ multiplex PCR. The sample yields some 200,000 clones, 90% to 95% seen once. V usage is TRBV13 and J usage is TRBJ1-3; no firm D call. This TCR was recovered from an adult who received the AZD1222 COVID-19 vaccine. Source: peripheral blood, taken 28 days after the second AZD1222 dose. The CDR3 region is CASTDLSSGNTIYF. DNA of the CDR3: TGTGCCAGCACCGATTTGAGCTCTGGAAACACCATATATTTT.